One and the same sample provided the 27 T cell receptor beta chains below, sequenced in a study of sequential checkpoint blockade in melanoma. Treatment noted: randomized to nivolumab then ipilimumab (arm A) or the reverse (arm B). TCRdb's table, derived via immunoSEQ multiplex PCR, lists solely in-frame clones and lacks some. The repertoire consists of 10,000 to 15,000 clones, with around two thirds occurring once and the leading ten covering approximately 22%. The sample in question was CD8+ T cells sorted from blood (inferred from file names), obtained from a patient given nivolumab and ipilimumab in sequence. The receptors were sampled from a human donor with melanoma.

This rearrangement joins TRBV6-4 to TRBJ2-1, with no clear D. This CDR3 has 16 amino acids. Germline V lookup: CDR1 MRHNA, CDR2 SNTAGT. Trimming took off 0 bases at V and 1 base at J, with 10 bases between the two ends. CDR3 residues: CASSDSAVRSYNEQFF. The DNA of the CDR3 is TGTGCCAGCAGTGACTCGGCGGTGCGGTCCTACAATGAGCAGTTCTTC.

This clone was recorded only once. The genes are TRBV6-1 and TRBJ1-2, with 7 positions matching TRBD1. V lost 5 bases and J lost 8; bases outside the gene matches: 14. The CDR3 is made up of 15 amino acids. Germline V gives CDR1 MNHNS, CDR2 SASEGT. This CDR3 is CASSSRDRGTLGYTF. In nucleotides, the CDR3 is TGTGCCAGCAGTTCGCGGGACAGAGGGACCTTAGGCTACACCTTC.

This clone ranks as medium-sized. Distinct nucleotide sequences in the sample also encode this CDR3. This chain links TRBV28 with TRBJ2-7; D is perhaps TRBD1 (6 bases). Trimming stripped 6 bases from V and 5 bases from J, with 14 bases between. CDR3 length equals 13 residues. Germline V gene lookup returns CDR1 MDHEN and CDR2 SYDVKM. This chain's CDR3 is CASRRLTGNEQYF. CDR3 DNA: TGTGCCAGCAGGAGATTGACAGGCAACGAGCAGTACTTC. The full variable domain, with the rest looked up from reference TRBV28 and TRBJ2-7, is DVKVTQSSRYLVKRTGEKVFLECVQDMDHENMFWYRQDPGLGLRLIYFSYDVKMKEKGDIPEGYSVSREKKERFSLILESASTNQTSMYLCASRRLTGNEQYFGPGTRLTVT.

This chain uses TRBV19 with TRBJ1-1, with 9 nucleotides matching TRBD1. This CDR3 region has 14 residues. CDR1 and CDR2 from the germline V gene are LNHDA and SQIVND (reference sequence). With 5 bases clipped from V and 5 bases from J, the junction kept 6 bases outside the gene matches. CDR3 protein: CASSPRTGVTEAFF. The CDR3 DNA follows: TGTGCCAGTAGTCCGCGGACAGGGGTGACTGAAGCTTTCTTT.

CDR3 amino acids: CASSLILEPNTEAFF. CDR3 sequence (DNA): TGTGCCAGCAGCTTGATCTTAGAGCCGAACACTGAAGCTTTCTTT. This sequence joins TRBV5-4 and TRBJ1-1; D unclear. V was cut by 1 base and J by 1 base, with 11 bases left in between. The length of the CDR3 is 15 residues. CDR1 is SGHNT, CDR2 YYREEE, per germline (reference sequence).

This clone occurred a few times. The rearrangement links TRBV6-6 to TRBJ1-1, with 8 nucleotides matching TRBD1. Trimming at V came to 6 bases and at J to 4 bases, leaving 4 bases not matched to a gene. Germline V gene data show CDR1 as MNHNY and CDR2 as SVGAGI (reference sequence). The CDR3 is 13 residues long. The CDR3 sequence: CASRPGGSTEAFF. In DNA form, the CDR3 reads TGTGCCAGCAGGCCAGGGGGCAGCACTGAAGCTTTCTTT.

This clone has more than one count but fewer than ten. The chain uses TRBV9 and TRBJ1-5, with D uncertain. CDR3 length: 16 residues. V lost 0 bases and J lost 3, with 13 bases in between. Germline lookup yields CDR1 SGDLS and CDR2 YYNGEE. Here the CDR3 reads CASSVVLSQVNQPQHF. CDR3 nucleotides: TGTGCCAGCAGCGTAGTTTTGAGCCAGGTCAATCAGCCCCAGCATTTT.

The CDR3 spells CASSLRQGGEKLFF. Here the CDR3 DNA reads TGTGCCAGCAGCCTTAGACAGGGCGGGGAAAAACTGTTTTTT. The rearrangement uses TRBV6-5 and TRBJ1-4, with 7 bases fitting TRBD1. CDR1 MNHEY and CDR2 SVGAGI come from the germline V gene. The CDR3 is 14 residues long. V dropped 6 bases and J dropped 8; count of bases not matched to a gene: 9.

The chain links TRBV5-6 to TRBJ1-5; D unclear. The V end lost 4 bases, the J end lost 12 bases, and 26 bases lay between the germline ends. The CDR3 contains 16 residues. Germline CDR1 is SGHDT and CDR2 is YYEEEE. The CDR3 spells CASSLSNGGVFRLQHF. CDR3 nucleotides: TGTGCCAGCAGCCTTTCTAACGGCGGGGTTTTTCGACTCCAGCATTTT.

V and J are TRBV18 and TRBJ2-6; D gene unclear. The CDR3 totals 17 residues. Trimming took 1 base from V and 2 from J, leaving 12 bases between them. Germline CDR1 KGHSH, CDR2 LQKENI. CDR3 in DNA: TGTGCCAGCTCACCACTAGAGAGAGGAACTGGGGCCAACGTCCTGACTTTC. It codes for CASSPLERGTGANVLTF.

The CDR3 here is CASSLRTGATGELFF. The CDR3 DNA is TGCGCCAGCAGCCTCCGGACAGGGGCCACCGGGGAGCTGTTTTTT. The chain employs TRBV4-1 and TRBJ2-2, with 9 bases that match TRBD1. This CDR3 contains 15 residues. The V gene end was trimmed by 4 bases and the J gene end by 4 bases; junction bases not matched to a gene: 4. CDR1 MGHRA and CDR2 YSYEKL come from the germline V gene.

The rearrangement joins TRBV29-1 to TRBJ1-4; tentative D call: TRBD1 (5 bases). CDR1 is SQVTM, CDR2 ANQGSEA, per germline. Trimming pared 7 bases from V and 0 bases from J, leaving 12 bases between. This CDR3 has 14 residues. The CDR3 spells CSAKTVATNEKLFF. The CDR3 nucleotides are TGCAGCGCCAAGACAGTCGCAACTAATGAAAAACTGTTTTTT.

This clone came up a few times. The V call is TRBV28, the J call TRBJ2-7; D possibly corresponds to TRBD2 (5 bases). This CDR3 region has 12 residues. The germline V gene has CDR1 MDHEN and CDR2 SYDVKM. Trimming took off 10 bases at V and 1 base at J, with 11 bases between the two ends. In DNA, the CDR3 is TGTGCCACGACCCCGGGGTCCTACGAGCAGTACTTC. Translation: CATTPGSYEQYF.

The chain recombines TRBV27 with TRBJ1-1, with 7 bases aligning to TRBD1. From germline, CDR1 is MNHEY and CDR2 SMNVEV (reference sequence). The CDR3 is 14 amino acids. Germline trimming cut 3 bases from V and 4 bases from J; bases unmatched to any gene: 5. The CDR3, as DNA: TGTGCCAGCAGTTTTTCCACAGGGGTCACTGAAGCTTTCTTT. Its translation is CASSFSTGVTEAFF.

This rearrangement joins TRBV4-2 to TRBJ1-6, with 9 positions matching TRBD1. The CDR3 runs 16 residues. Germline V gene lookup returns CDR1 LGHNA and CDR2 YNFKEQ. Germline trimming cut 4 bases from V and 7 bases from J; bases unmatched to any gene: 8. Here the CDR3 reads CASSPQPGTGNSPLHF. The CDR3 DNA is TGTGCCAGCAGCCCACAACCCGGGACAGGGAATTCACCCCTCCACTTT.

DNA of the CDR3: TGTGCCAGCAGCTTACAAAGAGGGACAGGGGGCATCGGGGAGCTGTTTTTT. It yields the protein CASSLQRGTGGIGELFF. The V gene is TRBV7-9, the J gene TRBJ2-2; TRBD1 matches 12 bases. Losses at the gene ends were 2 bases for V and 7 bases for J; bases not matched to a gene: 8. Per the germline V gene, CDR1 is SEHNR and CDR2 is FQNEAQ (reference sequence). CDR3 length: 17 amino acids.

This clone was recorded only once. The gene calls are TRBV19 and TRBJ1-1; 7 bases are a match to TRBD1. Trimming cost V 11 bases and J 0 bases; bases outside gene matches: 6. CDR3 length equals 13 residues. Germline V gene data show CDR1 as LNHDA and CDR2 as SQIVND (reference sequence). DNA for the CDR3: TGTGCCTCGGTGGACAGGATGAACACTGAAGCTTTCTTT. Translated: CASVDRMNTEAFF.

This rearrangement joins TRBV28 to TRBJ1-4, with TRBD1 matching 8 bases. From germline, CDR1 is MDHEN and CDR2 SYDVKM. This CDR3 has 14 amino acids. The V and J ends lost 3 bases and 7 bases, in that order; junction bases with no gene match: 4. The CDR3 DNA is TGTGCCAGCAGTTTGACAGGGGCGGGTGAAAAACTGTTTTTT. Translation: CASSLTGAGEKLFF.

This sequence joins TRBV4-2 and TRBJ2-7, with TRBD1 matching over 8 bases. Germline trimming cut 4 bases from V and 4 bases from J; bases unmatched to any gene: 15. CDR1 is LGHNA, CDR2 YNFKEQ, per germline. The CDR3 has 17 residues. CDR3 region: CASSRGTGREQGYEQYF. The CDR3 region has the DNA TGTGCCAGCAGCCGAGGGACAGGTAGAGAACAGGGGTACGAGCAGTACTTC.

The chain's CDR3 is CASDLRGPTYEQYF. The CDR3 region has the DNA TGTGCCAGCGACCTCAGGGGGCCGACCTACGAGCAGTACTTC. This sequence joins TRBV6-1 and TRBJ2-7; 8 bases are shared with TRBD1. Trimming removed 8 bases from V and 2 bases from J; junction bases left unmatched: 8. The germline CDR1 and CDR2 sequences are MNHNS and SASEGT. The CDR3 length is 14 residues.

The chain combines TRBV4-2 with TRBJ2-1, with a weak D call TRBD1 (5 bases). The germline V gene encodes CDR1 LGHNA and CDR2 YNFKEQ. The CDR3 extends over 15 amino acids. V was pared by 1 base and J by 2 bases, with 9 bases between. CDR3 loop: CASSQAQGTYNEQFF. In DNA form, the CDR3 reads TGTGCCAGCAGCCAAGCCCAGGGCACCTACAATGAGCAGTTCTTC.

The genes are TRBV30 and TRBJ2-7, with D uncertain. The CDR3 is 12 residues long. V lost 5 bases, J lost 0 bases, and 8 bases lay in between. Germline CDR1 GTSNPN, CDR2 SVGIG (reference sequence). CDR3 loop: CAWARSSYEQYF. In DNA, the CDR3 is TGTGCCTGGGCACGTAGCTCCTACGAGCAGTACTTC.

This chain joins TRBV6-1 and TRBJ1-1; D not resolved. This CDR3 has 13 amino acids. V was pared by 4 bases and J by 1 base, with 7 bases between. Germline lookup yields CDR1 MNHNS and CDR2 SASEGT. The CDR3, as DNA: TGTGCCAGCAGTGGACACCCGAACACTGAAGCTTTCTTT. This codes for CASSGHPNTEAFF.

V is TRBV6-1 and J is TRBJ2-7; TRBD1 is a possible D gene (5 bases). The CDR3 contains 14 residues. In germline, CDR1 is MNHNS, CDR2 SASEGT. Trimming left V 5 bases short and J 7 bases short, with 18 bases between. The CDR3 loop is CASSSGHVFTEQYF. The CDR3 nucleotides read TGTGCCAGCAGTTCCGGACACGTGTTTACGGAGCAGTACTTC.

The chain links TRBV6-1 to TRBJ2-2, with D possibly TRBD1 on 6 matching bases. This CDR3 has 17 amino acids. Germline lookup yields CDR1 MNHNS and CDR2 SASEGT. Between the trimmed V and J ends, which lost 4 bases and 9 bases, there was a span of 24 bases. The CDR3 coding sequence is TGTGCCAGCAGTGGCGGATTTGACAGGCTTTCCCCGAGGGAGCTGTTTTTT. Encoded protein: CASSGGFDRLSPRELFF.

The chain combines TRBV6-5 with TRBJ2-2, with D maybe TRBD1 (6 bases). Trimming removed 0 bases from V and 0 bases from J, with 8 bases in between. This CDR3 region has 16 residues. CDR1 is MNHEY, CDR2 SVGAGI, per germline. The CDR3 region has the DNA TGTGCCAGCAGTTACTCCCGGACAGCGAACACCGGGGAGCTGTTTTTT. It specifies CASSYSRTANTGELFF.

The chain employs TRBV4-3 and TRBJ2-4; perhaps TRBD2 as D (5 bases). Germline CDR1 and CDR2: LGHNA and YSLEER. V shed 4 bases and J shed 7 bases, with 17 bases lying between them. CDR3 size: 15 residues. CDR3 sequence: CASSLRSAGGNIQYF. The CDR3 nucleotides are TGCGCCAGCAGCCTACGTTCCGCAGGCGGGAACATTCAGTACTTC.